These 24 T cell receptor beta chains share one sample of origin, sequenced in a study of shared clonotypes between healthy human individuals. Measured with immunoSEQ multiplex PCR; TCRdb has only the in-frame clones, and not every one. The table includes 1,500,000 or so clones, over 95% detected once. The specimen sequenced was naive CD4+ T cells sorted from blood. Subset indicated: CD45RA+ positively selected. These receptors all come from a man younger than 45 in good health.

This chain uses TRBV7-9 with TRBJ2-5, with D perhaps TRBD2 (6 bases). The CDR3 is 15 residues long. Trimming left V 3 bases short and J 5 bases short, with 16 bases between. CDR1 is SEHNR, CDR2 FQNEAQ, per germline (reference sequence). Written as DNA, the CDR3 is TGTGCCAGCAGCTTTAATCGTCGAGGAGGGGAGACCCAGTACTTC. It yields the protein CASSFNRRGGETQYF.

The chain uses TRBV7-2 and TRBJ2-3; 10 nucleotides line up with TRBD2. CDR1 is SGHTA and CDR2 is FQGNSA in the germline V gene. This CDR3 region has 15 residues. The ends lost 2 bases at V and 4 bases at J; junction bases unmatched: 3. The CDR3, as DNA: TGTGCCAGCAGCTTAAGTCTAGCGGGGGCAGATACGCAGTATTTT. It codes for CASSLSLAGADTQYF.

The rearrangement joins TRBV18 to TRBJ1-1; TRBD1 might be the D (6 bases). The CDR3 covers 14 residues. Deletions cut 2 bases from V and 4 bases from J, with 11 bases between. Germline lookup yields CDR1 KGHSH and CDR2 LQKENI. CDR3 sequence reads: CASSPTDRVTEAFF. CDR3 DNA sequence: TGTGCCAGCTCACCAACGGACAGAGTCACTGAAGCTTTCTTT.

In its sample, this clone was seen once. This chain links TRBV18 with TRBJ1-5; 7 bases line up with TRBD1. The CDR3 is 13 residues long. Trimming removed 10 bases from V and 4 bases from J; junction bases left unmatched: 7. Per germline, CDR1 KGHSH and CDR2 LQKENI. CDR3: CATGTALNQPQHF. The CDR3 region has the DNA TGTGCCACCGGGACAGCGTTGAATCAGCCCCAGCATTTT.

This chain joins TRBV19 and TRBJ2-7; a possible D gene is TRBD1 (6 bases). The CDR3 sequence is 15 residues long. Per germline, CDR1 LNHDA and CDR2 SQIVND (reference sequence). The germline V and J ends were trimmed by 5 bases and 3 bases, with 17 bases remaining between them. The CDR3 DNA sequence: TGTGCCAGTAGTCCCGGGACAACTGGGAGCTACGAGCAGTACTTC. Its translation is CASSPGTTGSYEQYF. Supplemented by reference TRBV19 and TRBJ2-7, the full variable domain reads DGGITQSPKYLFRKEGQNVTLSCEQNLNHDAMYWYRQDPGQGLRLIYYSQIVNDFQKGDIAEGYSVSREKKESFPLTVTSAQKNPTAFYLCASSPGTTGSYEQYFGPGTRLTVT.

V usage is TRBV7-9 and J usage is TRBJ2-1; D remains unclear. Trimming took 1 base from V and 9 from J, leaving 22 bases between them. CDR1 and CDR2 from the germline V gene are SEHNR and FQNEAQ (reference sequence). The CDR3 is 17 amino acids. The CDR3 here is CASSLDGFTPSLVEQFF. The CDR3 DNA follows: TGTGCCAGCAGCTTAGACGGGTTTACGCCATCCTTGGTTGAGCAGTTCTTC.

A note on this clone: Germline and junction disagree at one end, which may indicate a read error. CDR3 nucleotides: TGTGCTAGCAGCCTGAGGGAGGGTGTGTCCTACAATGAGCAGTTCTTC. Residues: CASSLREGVSYNEQFF. The chain links TRBV7-7 to TRBJ2-1; the match to TRBD2 covers 7 bases. This CDR3 has 16 amino acids. Germline V gene lookup returns CDR1 SSHAT and CDR2 FNYEAQ (reference sequence).

The J gene is TRBJ2-1, the V gene TRBV5-1; 7 bases align to TRBD1. CDR3 size: 15 residues. Germline V CDR1 and CDR2: SGHRS, YFSETQ. Trimming at V came to 3 bases and at J to 6 bases, leaving 9 bases not matched to a gene. The CDR3 DNA reads as TGCGCCAGCAGCTATATTCCGGGACAGACCAATGAGCAGTTCTTC. It translates to CASSYIPGQTNEQFF.

The V call is TRBV12-5, the J call TRBJ2-1; maybe TRBD2 (5 bases). The length of the CDR3 is 11 residues. Germline CDR1 LGHNT, CDR2 FRNRAP. Trimming took off 4 bases at V and 10 bases at J, with 8 bases between the two ends. The CDR3 loop reads CASGSGLEQFF. CDR3 nucleotides: TGTGCTAGTGGTTCCGGACTCGAGCAGTTCTTC.

The chain joins TRBV5-1 to TRBJ2-1, with 8 bases matching TRBD2. This CDR3 comprises 15 residues. The V gene's germline CDR1 is SGHRS and CDR2 YFSETQ. V was clipped by 4 bases and J by 7 bases; unmatched bases: 10. The CDR3 DNA reads TGCGCCAGCAGCCCACGGGGGGGGTCTCGGAATGAGCAGTTCTTC. Its protein is CASSPRGGSRNEQFF.

V is TRBV7-8 and J is TRBJ2-2, with 7 bases aligning to TRBD1. This CDR3 region has 18 residues. CDR1 and CDR2 (germline): SGHVS, FQNEAQ. V lost 1 base, J lost 6 bases, and 14 bases stayed unmatched. Here the CDR3 reads CASSLVGWTGIAPGELFF. CDR3 bases: TGTGCCAGCAGCTTAGTGGGGTGGACAGGAATCGCTCCCGGGGAGCTGTTTTTT. The complete variable domain, with remaining parts taken from reference TRBV7-8 and TRBJ2-2, reads GAGVSQSPRYKVAKRGQDVALRCDPISGHVSLFWYQQALGQGPEFLTYFQNEAQLDKSGLPSDRFFAERPEGSVSTLKIQRTQQEDSAVYLCASSLVGWTGIAPGELFFGEGSRLTVL.

This chain connects TRBV19 to TRBJ1-5, with 7 bases that match TRBD1. The CDR3 loop spans 15 amino acids. From germline, CDR1 is LNHDA and CDR2 SQIVND (reference sequence). Trimming cost V 5 bases and J 2 bases; bases outside gene matches: 6. CDR3 in amino acids: CASSARQGGNQPQHF. The CDR3 DNA follows: TGTGCCAGTAGTGCCAGACAGGGTGGCAATCAGCCCCAGCATTTT.

This clone was seen just once. The V call is TRBV5-5, the J call TRBJ2-2; D is uncertain. This CDR3 comprises 14 residues. CDR1 and CDR2 (germline): SGHKS, YYEKEE (reference sequence). V was pared by 2 bases and J by 2 bases, with 7 bases between. The CDR3 is CASSFLSNTGELFF. CDR3 nucleotides: TGTGCCAGCAGCTTCCTTAGCAACACCGGGGAGCTGTTTTTT.

This chain links TRBV11-3 with TRBJ2-1; TRBD1 agrees at 9 bases. This CDR3 has 15 amino acids. Germline CDR1 SGHNT, CDR2 YENEEA. V lost 5 bases to trimming and J lost 5 bases; unmatched junction nucleotides: 7. CDR3 DNA: TGTGCCAGCAGCCGCCGGGACAGGGAGAACAATGAGCAGTTCTTC. This encodes CASSRRDRENNEQFF.

Concerning this clone: The same CDR3 can be traced to other DNA sequences in this sample. This chain uses TRBV27 with TRBJ2-1, with 7 nucleotides matching TRBD1. CDR3 length: 14 amino acids. V dropped 5 bases and J dropped 1; count of bases not matched to a gene: 2. CDR1 and CDR2 from the germline V gene are MNHEY and SMNVEV (reference sequence). Here the CDR3 DNA reads TGTGCCAGCAGTCGGACAGGTTCCTACAATGAGCAGTTCTTC. This translates into CASSRTGSYNEQFF.

A few counts support this clone. This chain links TRBV5-4 with TRBJ2-1; 14 positions match TRBD2. V was clipped by 4 bases and J by 6 bases; unmatched bases: 6. The length of the CDR3 is 16 residues. Germline V gene lookup returns CDR1 SGHNT and CDR2 YYREEE (reference sequence). The CDR3 loop reads CASSLGLAGGSNEQFF. The CDR3 DNA sequence: TGTGCCAGCAGCCTAGGACTAGCGGGAGGAAGCAATGAGCAGTTCTTC.

V and J are TRBV5-4 and TRBJ1-2; possible D gene TRBD1, 5 bases. Per the germline V gene, CDR1 is SGHNT and CDR2 is YYREEE (reference sequence). The length of the CDR3 is 12 residues. The V gene lost 2 bases and the J gene lost 8 bases, with 10 bases spanning the gap. The CDR3 loop reads CASSLGDRGYTF. The CDR3 DNA reads TGTGCCAGCAGCTTAGGGGATCGCGGCTACACCTTC.

This rearrangement joins TRBV18 to TRBJ1-2; a possible D gene is TRBD1 (5 bases). V was trimmed by 0 bases and J by 4 bases, leaving 15 bases between them. This CDR3 has 16 residues. Germline V gives CDR1 KGHSH, CDR2 LQKENI. CDR3 sequence: CASSPPLASGTYGYTF. CDR3 in DNA: TGTGCCAGCTCACCACCGTTAGCGTCAGGGACCTATGGCTACACCTTC.

The gene calls are TRBV10-1 and TRBJ1-1, with D uncertain. The CDR3 has 13 residues. Trimming pared 6 bases from V and 3 bases from J, leaving 11 bases between. Germline CDR1 WNHNN, CDR2 SYGVQD (reference sequence). In DNA, the CDR3 is TGCGCCAGCAGGGACGATGAATACACTGAAGCTTTCTTT. This sequence encodes CASRDDEYTEAFF.

CDR3 sequence: CASSLRTDYQPQHF. The CDR3 DNA is TGCGCCAGCAGCCTCCGGACAGATTATCAGCCCCAGCATTTT. The chain combines TRBV4-1 with TRBJ1-5; D is possibly TRBD1 (6 bases). The germline V gene encodes CDR1 MGHRA and CDR2 YSYEKL. Trimming took 4 bases from V and 5 from J, leaving 12 bases between them. This CDR3 region has 14 residues.

This clone was counted once. V is TRBV18 and J is TRBJ2-1, with 10 bases lining up with TRBD1. The J segment lost 15 bases and the V segment lost 1 base, leaving 9 bases of the junction unmatched. The CDR3 is 14 amino acids. Per the germline V gene, CDR1 is KGHSH and CDR2 is LQKENI. Here the CDR3 reads CASSPLQGQGRGFF. Written as DNA, the CDR3 is TGTGCCAGCTCACCACTACAGGGACAGGGGAGGGGGTTCTTC.

The rearrangement links TRBV19 to TRBJ2-5; TRBD2 agrees at 8 bases. From germline, CDR1 is LNHDA and CDR2 SQIVND (reference sequence). V shed 9 bases, J shed 0 bases, and the junction held 3 bases outside the gene matches. This CDR3 contains 13 residues. This CDR3 reads CASTSGYQETQYF. CDR3 nucleotides: TGTGCCAGCACTAGCGGATACCAAGAGACCCAGTACTTC. Based on the CDR3 plus reference TRBV19 and TRBJ2-5, the full variable domain is DGGITQSPKYLFRKEGQNVTLSCEQNLNHDAMYWYRQDPGQGLRLIYYSQIVNDFQKGDIAEGYSVSREKKESFPLTVTSAQKNPTAFYLCASTSGYQETQYFGPGTRLLVL.

The chain uses TRBV5-1 and TRBJ2-1, with D perhaps TRBD1 or TRBD2 (5 bases each). Trimming left V 3 bases short and J 3 bases short, with 19 bases between. The CDR3 is made up of 17 amino acids. Germline CDR1 and CDR2: SGHRS and YFSETQ. CDR3 coding DNA: TGCGCCAGCAGCTGGGGTGGGGGACCGACCATCTACAATGAGCAGTTCTTC. This translates into CASSWGGGPTIYNEQFF.

V usage is TRBV5-1 and J usage is TRBJ1-4; D uncertain. V lost 1 base, J lost 1 base, and 11 bases lay in between. Per the germline V gene, CDR1 is SGHRS and CDR2 is YFSETQ. CDR3 length equals 16 residues. CDR3 protein: CASSLRAPETNEKLFF. DNA of the CDR3: TGCGCCAGCAGCTTGAGGGCTCCGGAAACTAATGAAAAACTGTTTTTT.